This TCR beta chain was sequenced during a study of T cell responses to AZD1222 COVID-19 vaccine. Here immunoSEQ multiplex PCR was the method, and the copy in TCRdb shows in-frame clones only, minus some. The table includes roughly 140,000 clones, 70% to 90% detected once. The CDR3 totals 16 residues. CDR1 and CDR2 from the germline V gene are LNHDA and SQIVND (reference sequence). V was clipped by 4 bases and J by 5 bases; unmatched bases: 10. This receptor was obtained from an adult in good health. The material was peripheral blood, obtained on day 0 of AZD1222 vaccination. The rearrangement uses TRBV19 and TRBJ1-1; 10 bases agree with TRBD1. The CDR3 nucleotides are TGTGCCAGTAGTACTTCCCGGACAGGGGGAGGTACTGAAGCTTTCTTT. Protein product: CASSTSRTGGGTEAFF.